The 21 T cell receptor beta chains below were found in one sample sequenced in a study of shared clonotypes between healthy human individuals. TCRdb keeps only in-frame clones here, not all; method: immunoSEQ multiplex PCR. The table includes roughly 2 million clones, 90% to 97% detected once. The sequenced material came from naive CD4+ T cells sorted from blood. The sample's subset: CD45RA+ positively selected. The receptors here all came from a man younger than 30 in good health.

Worth noting for this clone: Other DNA sequences in the sample encode the same CDR3. This chain connects TRBV6-5 to TRBJ1-5, with TRBD1 matching 7 bases. CDR3 size: 14 residues. The V segment lost 5 bases and the J segment 4 bases; nucleotides outside the gene matches: 5. Germline V lookup: CDR1 MNHEY, CDR2 SVGAGI. CDR3 in amino acids: CASSRTGGNQPQHF. The CDR3 DNA sequence: TGTGCCAGCAGTCGGACAGGAGGTAATCAGCCCCAGCATTTT.

The chain has TRBV2 and TRBJ2-6, with TRBD2 matching 7 bases. Looked up from germline, CDR1 is SNHLY and CDR2 is FYNNEI. V was pared by 8 bases and J by 2 bases, with 9 bases of the junction left unmatched. The CDR3 sequence is 16 residues long. The CDR3 DNA follows: TGTGCCAGCGGACCGGGACTACAAACTGGGGCCAACGTCCTGACTTTC. Its protein is CASGPGLQTGANVLTF.

This rearrangement joins TRBV4-1 to TRBJ2-5; D is undetermined. Germline assignment: CDR1 MGHRA and CDR2 YSYEKL. V was trimmed by 1 base and J by 6 bases, leaving 18 bases between them. The CDR3 covers 16 residues. The CDR3 bases are TGCGCCAGCAGCCAAGGGGCTGAAAATCTGGGTAAGACCCAGTACTTC. Translation: CASSQGAENLGKTQYF.

The CDR3 is CASSIGAETQYF. The DNA of the CDR3 is TGTGCCAGCAGCATAGGAGCAGAGACCCAGTACTTC. The chain uses TRBV5-4 and TRBJ2-5; D gene ambiguous. Germline V gene sequence: CDR1 SGHNT, CDR2 YYREEE (reference sequence). CDR3 size: 12 residues. Trimming took 4 bases from V and 4 from J, leaving 8 bases between them.

The J gene is TRBJ1-5, the V gene TRBV6-1; D is unresolved. V was trimmed by 3 bases and J by 1 base, leaving 13 bases between them. This CDR3 region has 16 residues. Per germline, CDR1 MNHNS and CDR2 SASEGT. CDR3 DNA sequence: TGTGCCAGCAGTGATTTGTTTAGGATGAGCAATCAGCCCCAGCATTTT. Translated, it gives CASSDLFRMSNQPQHF.

This chain joins TRBV15 and TRBJ1-4; D ambiguous. The V and J ends lost 0 bases and 0 bases respectively, with 8 bases between them. Germline V CDR1 and CDR2: LNHNV, YYDKDF (reference sequence). This CDR3 comprises 16 residues. The CDR3 region has the DNA TGTGCCACCAGCAGAGATCACCCAGCAACTAATGAAAAACTGTTTTTT. This sequence encodes CATSRDHPATNEKLFF.

The DNA of the CDR3 is TGTGCCTGGAGCAATAGAGATAATTCACCCCTCCACTTT. Amino acid sequence: CAWSNRDNSPLHF. J is TRBJ1-6 and V is TRBV30; D not resolved. The CDR3 covers 13 residues. V lost 3 bases and J 5 bases, leaving 8 bases between the germline ends. Germline V gives CDR1 GTSNPN, CDR2 SVGIG (reference sequence).

The rearrangement uses TRBV10-1 and TRBJ1-4; 8 bases are a match to TRBD1. The CDR3 consists of 14 residues. Germline-derived CDR1 and CDR2 are WNHNN and SYGVQD (reference sequence). With 5 bases clipped from V and 7 bases from J, the junction kept 6 bases outside the gene matches. The CDR3 is CASSSGQEAEKLFF. The DNA of the CDR3 is TGCGCCAGCAGTTCGGGACAGGAAGCTGAAAAACTGTTTTTT.

In this sample, this clone turned up a few times. The chain carries TRBV7-9 and TRBJ1-2; 7 nucleotides agree with TRBD1. This CDR3 region has 16 residues. The germline V gene has CDR1 SEHNR and CDR2 FQNEAQ (reference sequence). The J segment lost 4 bases and the V segment lost 5 bases, leaving 13 bases of the junction unmatched. The CDR3 loop reads CASSPQPGQNTYGYTF. CDR3 nucleotides: TGTGCCAGCAGCCCCCAGCCGGGACAGAATACCTATGGCTACACCTTC.

This chain joins TRBV27 and TRBJ1-2, with TRBD1 identical over 7 bases. CDR1 is MNHEY, CDR2 SMNVEV, per germline (reference sequence). CDR3 size: 15 residues. Trimming at V came to 2 bases and at J to 2 bases, leaving 5 bases not matched to a gene. This chain's CDR3 is CASSLGRGPNYGYTF. The CDR3 DNA follows: TGTGCCAGCAGTTTAGGAAGGGGGCCGAACTATGGCTACACCTTC.

This clone was seen a single time. The genes are TRBV6-1 and TRBJ2-5, with D possibly being TRBD2 (6 bases). V lost 3 bases and J 4 bases, leaving 12 bases between the germline ends. Per the germline V gene, CDR1 is MNHNS and CDR2 is SASEGT. The CDR3 has 14 residues. CDR3 in amino acids: CASSERGSPETQYF. The CDR3 bases are TGTGCCAGCAGTGAGCGGGGAAGTCCAGAGACCCAGTACTTC.

The chain is built from TRBV7-9 and TRBJ1-4, with 7 bases identical to TRBD1. The CDR3 runs 15 residues. The germline V gene has CDR1 SEHNR and CDR2 FQNEAQ (reference sequence). V was pared by 5 bases and J by 7 bases, with 10 bases of the junction left unmatched. The CDR3 coding sequence is TGTGCCAGCAGCCGCCTCGCAGGGGGTGTTGAAAAACTGTTTTTT. Translating it yields CASSRLAGGVEKLFF.

The genes are TRBV7-2 and TRBJ2-7; D is possibly TRBD2 (6 bases). Germline V gives CDR1 SGHTA, CDR2 FQGNSA. The CDR3 is 19 amino acids. With 1 base removed from V and 0 bases from J, the gap between germline ends came to 22 bases. CDR3 protein: CASSLVPAFGGTGSYEQYF. The CDR3 bases are TGTGCCAGCAGCTTAGTCCCAGCTTTTGGGGGGACGGGCTCCTACGAGCAGTACTTC.

The rearrangement links TRBV5-1 to TRBJ2-7, with 8 bases that match TRBD2. The V and J ends lost 3 bases and 3 bases, in that order; junction bases with no gene match: 8. Germline V CDR1 and CDR2: SGHRS, YFSETQ. The CDR3 sequence is 15 residues long. The CDR3 nucleotides read TGCGCCAGCAGCTGGTATCGGGGGGGAGACTACGAGCAGTACTTC. Translating gives CASSWYRGGDYEQYF.

The chain combines TRBV28 with TRBJ1-5; 7 nucleotides match TRBD1. This CDR3 spans 16 amino acids. CDR1 and CDR2 from the germline V gene are MDHEN and SYDVKM. Trimming took 4 bases from V and 1 from J; bases not matched to a gene: 7. CDR3 in amino acids: CASSSRQGVSNQPQHF. CDR3 nucleotides: TGTGCCAGCAGTTCAAGACAGGGCGTAAGCAATCAGCCCCAGCATTTT. Based on the CDR3 plus reference TRBV28 and TRBJ1-5, the full variable domain is DVKVTQSSRYLVKRTGEKVFLECVQDMDHENMFWYRQDPGLGLRLIYFSYDVKMKEKGDIPEGYSVSREKKERFSLILESASTNQTSMYLCASSSRQGVSNQPQHFGDGTRLSIL.

The chain uses TRBV13 and TRBJ2-2; no definite D call. With 1 base removed from V and 1 base from J, the gap between germline ends came to 7 bases. The CDR3 is made up of 15 amino acids. The V gene's germline CDR1 is PRHDT and CDR2 FYEKMQ (reference sequence). CDR3 amino acids: CASSLVGWNTGELFF. CDR3 in DNA: TGTGCCAGCAGCTTAGTAGGGTGGAACACCGGGGAGCTGTTTTTT. The variable domain in full, with the rest retrieved from reference TRBV13 and TRBJ2-2, is AAGVIQSPRHLIKEKRETATLKCYPIPRHDTVYWYQQGPGQDPQFLISFYEKMQSDKGSIPDRFSAQQFSDYHSELNMSSLELGDSALYFCASSLVGWNTGELFFGEGSRLTVL.

Only one count was recorded for this clone. The rearrangement joins TRBV7-9 to TRBJ2-2; 8 nucleotides align to TRBD1. CDR3 length equals 16 residues. V gave up 3 bases and J gave up 1 base; unmatched junction bases: 4. CDR1 is SEHNR and CDR2 is FQNEAQ in the germline V gene (reference sequence). The CDR3 loop reads CASSFAGTGNTGELFF. The CDR3 coding sequence is TGTGCCAGCAGCTTCGCCGGGACAGGGAACACCGGGGAGCTGTTTTTT. Supplemented by reference TRBV7-9 and TRBJ2-2, the full variable domain reads DTGVSQNPRHKITKRGQNVTFRCDPISEHNRLYWYRQTLGQGPEFLTYFQNEAQLEKSRLLSDRFSAERPKGSFSTLEIQRTEQGDSAMYLCASSFAGTGNTGELFFGEGSRLTVL.

This chain uses TRBV7-8 with TRBJ2-1; 10 nucleotides match TRBD1. The CDR3 loop spans 15 amino acids. Germline CDR1 reads SGHVS; CDR2 reads FQNEAQ. V was clipped by 5 bases and J by 6 bases; unmatched bases: 7. As DNA, the CDR3 is TGTGCCAGCAGCCAAGACAGGGGGCATAGCAATGAGCAGTTCTTC. Protein sequence: CASSQDRGHSNEQFF.

This sequence joins TRBV7-2 and TRBJ1-1; no clear D. Per the germline V gene, CDR1 is SGHTA and CDR2 is FQGNSA. The V end was cut by 6 bases, the J end by 2 bases, with 10 bases between. The CDR3 consists of 13 residues. CDR3 in DNA: TGTGCCAGCAGACCACCATATAACACTGAAGCTTTCTTT. Encoded protein: CASRPPYNTEAFF.

The rearrangement uses TRBV6-7 and TRBJ2-7, with 7 bases matching TRBD2. TRBV6-7 is marked as an open reading frame, function uncertain. The ends lost 4 bases at V and 2 bases at J; junction bases unmatched: 8. This CDR3 spans 15 amino acids. The CDR3 nucleotides are TGTGCCAGCAGTTTTTGGCTAGCGGATACCTACGAGCAGTACTTC. This codes for CASSFWLADTYEQYF.

The V call is TRBV29-1, the J call TRBJ2-1; no clear D gene. V lost 1 base to trimming and J lost 7 bases, with 8 bases between them. CDR3 length: 12 amino acids. From germline, CDR1 is SQVTM and CDR2 ANQGSEA. CDR3 nucleotide sequence: TGCAGCGTTGAAGTGGGAATTAATGAGCAGTTCTTC. Its protein is CSVEVGINEQFF.